This T cell receptor beta chain was sequenced in a study of Ad26.COV2.S vaccination and SARS-CoV-2 variants. Data came from immunoSEQ multiplex PCR; TCRdb stores just in-frame clones and leaves some out. Here the sample spans about 180,000 clones, around 88% being singletons. Study-wide findings and caveats: Substantial breadth was reportedly displayed by spike-specific CD8+ and CD4+ T cell responses after vaccination. Possible underestimation of total T cell responses by the TCR breadth and depth analyses was noted.

With regard to this clone: Its specificity is unknown.

The CDR3 covers 13 residues. The V gene's germline CDR1 is SGHRS and CDR2 YFSETQ. Trimming pared 2 bases from V and 7 bases from J, leaving 11 bases between. The receptor was isolated from a human donor who had recovered from COVID-19. The starting material was peripheral blood, obtained after recovery from COVID-19. The chain couples TRBV5-1 to TRBJ2-3; a weak D match, TRBD1 (5 bases). In DNA, the CDR3 is TGCGCCAGCAGCTTTGACAGCAGTTATACGCAGTATTTT. Protein product: CASSFDSSYTQYF.